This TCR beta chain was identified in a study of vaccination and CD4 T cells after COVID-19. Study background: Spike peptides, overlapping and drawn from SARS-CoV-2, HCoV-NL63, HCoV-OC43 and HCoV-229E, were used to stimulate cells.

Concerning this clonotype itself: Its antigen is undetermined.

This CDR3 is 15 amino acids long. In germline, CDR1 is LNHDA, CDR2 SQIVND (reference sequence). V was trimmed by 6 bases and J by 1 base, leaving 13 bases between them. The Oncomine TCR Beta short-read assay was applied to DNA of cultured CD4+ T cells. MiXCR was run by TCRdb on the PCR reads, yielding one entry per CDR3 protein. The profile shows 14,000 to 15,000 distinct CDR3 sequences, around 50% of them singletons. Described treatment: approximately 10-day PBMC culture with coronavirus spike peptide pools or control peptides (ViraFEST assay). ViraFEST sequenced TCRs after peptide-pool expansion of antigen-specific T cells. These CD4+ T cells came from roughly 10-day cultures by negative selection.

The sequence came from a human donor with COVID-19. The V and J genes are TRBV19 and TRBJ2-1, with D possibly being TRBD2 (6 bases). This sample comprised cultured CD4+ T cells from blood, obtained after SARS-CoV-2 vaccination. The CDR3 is CASSTGGISYNEQFF. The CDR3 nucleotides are TGTGCCAGTAGCACTGGGGGGATTTCCTACAATGAGCAGTTCTTC.